Listed here are 31 T cell receptor beta chains from one sample, sequenced in a study of T cells in Graves' hyperthyroidism and ophthalmopathy. TCR beta CDR3 regions were amplified from RNA. The HTBI primer set was used in a first-round RT-PCR of the TCR CDR3. TCRdb re-called the multiplex PCR reads through MiXCR, storing one row per CDR3 protein. The top ten hold 3.7% of the sample, which has approximately 380,000 distinct CDR3 sequences, about 19% seen once. Sequenced: blood. These receptors were taken from a young woman with Graves' hyperthyroidism.

This clonotype was counted many times. The chain links TRBV30 to TRBJ2-7; D not certain. Deletions cut 2 bases from V and 5 bases from J, with 13 bases between. This CDR3 has 13 residues. Germline lookup yields CDR1 GTSNPN and CDR2 SVGIG (reference sequence). The CDR3 sequence: CAWSTFGGDEQYF. For the CDR3, the DNA is TGTGCCTGGAGTACCTTTGGTGGTGACGAGCAGTACTTC.

This clonotype was observed many times. The chain couples TRBV12-3 or TRBV12-4 to TRBJ1-5, with unresolved D. The CDR3 has 17 amino acids. The ends were cut back, 2 bases at V and 0 bases at J, with 14 bases in the middle. The CDR3 DNA follows: TGTGCCAGCAGTTTATGGTACCTGCCTTATAGCAATCAGCCCCAGCATTTT. This gives the protein CASSLWYLPYSNQPQHF.

This clonotype has at least ten counts. This rearrangement joins TRBV7-9 to TRBJ2-5; D unclear. Per the germline V gene, CDR1 is SEHNR and CDR2 is FQNEAQ (reference sequence). This CDR3 is 14 amino acids long. The V end lost 5 bases, the J end lost 0 bases, and 10 bases lay between the germline ends. CDR3 protein: CASSPLLYQETQYF. The CDR3, as DNA: TGTGCCAGCAGCCCCCTTCTGTACCAAGAGACCCAGTACTTC.

This clonotype was found many times. The chain joins TRBV12-3 or TRBV12-4 to TRBJ1-5; D ambiguous. The CDR3 extends over 13 amino acids. V shed 1 base and J shed 8 bases, with 9 bases lying between them. The CDR3 is CASSLDQREPQHF. The DNA of the CDR3 is TGTGCCAGCAGTTTAGATCAGAGGGAGCCCCAGCATTTT.

This clonotype was detected many times. This chain links TRBV3-2 with TRBJ1-1; TRBD1, as called in the table, went unchecked against the DNA. TRBV3-2 is shown as a pseudogene. The CDR3 is 17 amino acids. The CDR3 reads CASSQVLGQGWNTEAFF. CDR3 sequence (DNA): TGTGCCAGCAGCCAAGTACTGGGACAGGGGTGGAACACTGAAGCTTTCTTT.

There are a few counts of this clonotype. J is TRBJ2-7 and V is TRBV13; weak D call: TRBD1 (5 bases). Trimming removed 1 base at V and 2 bases at J, with 9 bases between. The germline gives CDR1 PRHDT, CDR2 FYEKMQ (reference sequence). This CDR3 has 14 amino acids. CDR3 sequence: CASSLDRRTYEQYF. The CDR3 coding sequence is TGTGCCAGCAGCTTAGACAGGCGCACCTACGAGCAGTACTTC. The variable domain in full, with the rest retrieved from reference TRBV13 and TRBJ2-7, is AAGVIQSPRHLIKEKRETATLKCYPIPRHDTVYWYQQGPGQDPQFLISFYEKMQSDKGSIPDRFSAQQFSDYHSELNMSSLELGDSALYFCASSLDRRTYEQYFGPGTRLTVT.

This clonotype was observed at least ten times. The chain combines TRBV7-8 with TRBJ2-4; TRBD1 agrees at 7 bases. Looked up from germline, CDR1 is SGHVS and CDR2 is FQNEAQ. J was trimmed by 0 bases and V by 5 bases; bases with no gene match: 7. This CDR3 has 16 amino acids. CDR3 nucleotide sequence: TGTGCCAGCAGCCTTATGGGACAGCTAGCCAAAAACATTCAGTACTTC. Its protein product is CASSLMGQLAKNIQYF.

The V gene is TRBV20-1, the J gene TRBJ2-5; 7 nucleotides line up with TRBD2. Germline loops: CDR1 DFQATT, CDR2 SNEGSKA (reference sequence). J was trimmed by 6 bases and V by 1 base; bases with no gene match: 8. This CDR3 region has 14 residues. CDR3 coding DNA: TGCAGTGCTAGAGCTTGGACTAGGGAGAAGACCCAGTACTTC. It encodes CSARAWTREKTQYF.

The chain uses TRBV6-2 or TRBV6-3 and TRBJ2-7; 11 bases are a match to TRBD2. Germline V gene data show CDR1 as MNHEY and CDR2 as SVGEGT. V dropped 2 bases and J dropped 4; count of bases not matched to a gene: 4. This CDR3 contains 15 residues. Here the CDR3 DNA reads TGTGCCAGCAGTTACAAGGCTAGCGGGAGGTACGAGCAGTACTTC. This encodes CASSYKASGRYEQYF.

This rearrangement joins TRBV12-3 or TRBV12-4 to TRBJ2-5; maybe TRBD1 (7 bases). The length of the CDR3 is 14 residues. Trimming cost V 6 bases and J 2 bases, with 13 bases left between them. CDR3 coding DNA: TGTGCCAGCAGGCGGGACAGCATACAAGAGACCCAGTACTTC. It encodes CASRRDSIQETQYF.

The CDR3 DNA follows: TGTGCCAGCAGTTTACGGCCAGGGGGCAATCAGCCCCAGCATTTT. This encodes CASSLRPGGNQPQHF. The chain carries TRBV27 and TRBJ1-5; a possible D gene is TRBD1 (6 bases). V lost 2 bases to trimming and J lost 2 bases, with 10 bases between them. The CDR3 has 15 residues. Germline V CDR1 and CDR2: MNHEY, SMNVEV (reference sequence).

This clonotype was observed many times. CDR3 sequence: CSVTLDSHYEQYF. Written as DNA, the CDR3 is TGCAGCGTTACCTTGGACAGCCACTACGAGCAGTACTTC. V usage is TRBV29-1 and J usage is TRBJ2-7, with a weak D call TRBD1 (6 bases). Trimming shortened V by 5 bases and J by 3 bases, and 14 bases separated the two germline ends. This CDR3 is 13 amino acids long. From germline, CDR1 is SQVTM and CDR2 ANQGSEA.

This clonotype occurred many times. The chain employs TRBV6-1 and TRBJ2-2, with TRBD2 matching over 7 bases. V gave up 6 bases and J gave up 4 bases; unmatched junction bases: 11. This CDR3 spans 16 amino acids. CDR1 is MNHNS, CDR2 SASEGT, per germline. The CDR3 here is CASSQRDYPSTGELFF. CDR3 sequence (DNA): TGTGCCAGCAGCCAACGGGACTACCCATCCACCGGGGAGCTGTTTTTT.

The chain couples TRBV2 to TRBJ1-1; D is undetermined. This CDR3 is built from 14 residues. V shed 4 bases and J shed 0 bases, with 9 bases lying between them. Germline lookup yields CDR1 SNHLY and CDR2 FYNNEI. CDR3 bases: TGTGCCAGCAGTGGGATAGCATTGAACACTGAAGCTTTCTTT. The encoded protein is CASSGIALNTEAFF.

The J gene is TRBJ1-1, the V gene TRBV12-3 or TRBV12-4; D gene uncertain. The V end lost 5 bases, the J end lost 2 bases, and 15 bases lay between the germline ends. CDR3 length: 15 amino acids. The CDR3 here is CASSLTSRVNTEAFF. The CDR3 DNA is TGTGCCAGCAGTCTAACCTCGCGAGTAAACACTGAAGCTTTCTTT.

This clonotype showed up many times. The gene calls are TRBV6-4 and TRBJ1-5; D remains unclear. Trimming removed 2 bases from V and 0 bases from J, with 20 bases in between. Germline V gene sequence: CDR1 MRHNA, CDR2 SNTAGT. There are 19 residues in the CDR3. The CDR3 coding sequence is TGTGCCAGCAGTGACAGGGCGGGGTGGGAAGAATATAGCAATCAGCCCCAGCATTTT. As protein: CASSDRAGWEEYSNQPQHF.

The chain employs TRBV6-2 or TRBV6-3 and TRBJ2-7, with TRBD2 identical over 8 bases. This CDR3 has 15 amino acids. Germline V lookup: CDR1 MNHEY, CDR2 SVGEGT. V dropped 2 bases and J dropped 2; count of bases not matched to a gene: 5. The DNA of the CDR3 is TGTGCCAGCAGTTACCCACCGGGGGGGGCCTACGAGCAGTACTTC. It codes for CASSYPPGGAYEQYF.

This chain links TRBV24-1 with TRBJ2-3, with TRBD2 identical over 10 bases. J lost 6 bases, V lost 3 bases, and 14 bases had no gene match. This CDR3 region has 18 residues. CDR1 and CDR2 (germline): KGHDR, SFDVKD. The CDR3 region is CATSDPRAGGPVTDTQYF. The CDR3 DNA sequence: TGTGCCACCAGTGATCCCCGAGCGGGAGGGCCGGTAACCGATACGCAGTATTTT.

This clonotype was recorded a few times. V usage is TRBV9 and J usage is TRBJ2-7; D is tentatively TRBD1 or TRBD2 (5 bases each). Per germline, CDR1 SGDLS and CDR2 YYNGEE. Trimming took 0 bases from V and 1 from J, leaving 14 bases between them. The CDR3 runs 16 residues. The CDR3 DNA follows: TGTGCCAGCAGCGTAGAAGGGGCCGGGGTGTCCTACGAGCAGTACTTC. Protein product: CASSVEGAGVSYEQYF.

This clonotype was counted at least ten times. The CDR3 spells CASSQDEALPYEQYF. The CDR3 region has the DNA TGCGCCAGCAGCCAAGATGAGGCACTGCCCTACGAGCAGTACTTC. V usage is TRBV4-1 and J usage is TRBJ2-7; D gene unclear. The CDR3 is 15 residues long. Germline V gene lookup returns CDR1 MGHRA and CDR2 YSYEKL. Between the trimmed V and J ends, which lost 0 bases and 2 bases, there was a span of 11 bases.

This clonotype has a handful of counts. The chain joins TRBV29-1 to TRBJ1-2; 11 nucleotides line up with TRBD1. Trimming took 7 bases from V and 8 from J; bases not matched to a gene: 3. This CDR3 contains 11 residues. The germline V gene encodes CDR1 SQVTM and CDR2 ANQGSEA. The CDR3 DNA is TGCAGCGGGACAGGGGGCGACGGCTACACCTTC. Translating gives CSGTGGDGYTF.

The chain has TRBV5-1 and TRBJ1-2, with D hard to call. Germline lookup yields CDR1 SGHRS and CDR2 YFSETQ. The CDR3 contains 14 residues. Trimming stripped 3 bases from V and 7 bases from J, with 16 bases between. The CDR3 DNA reads as TGCGCCAGCAGCTCGAGCAAACCACAAACTGGCTACACCTTC. It translates to CASSSSKPQTGYTF.

The DNA for the CDR3 is TGTGCCAGCAGTTTAGACAGGTTCCAAGCCTATGGCTACACCTTC. As protein: CASSLDRFQAYGYTF. The V gene is TRBV12-3 or TRBV12-4, the J gene TRBJ1-2; perhaps TRBD1 as D (5 bases). V was trimmed by 1 base and J by 4 bases, leaving 13 bases between them. This CDR3 is 15 amino acids long.

The rearrangement links TRBV30 to TRBJ1-3, with D possibly being TRBD1 (5 bases). Looked up from germline, CDR1 is GTSNPN and CDR2 is SVGIG (reference sequence). V was clipped by 8 bases and J by 0 bases, with 11 bases between them. The CDR3 is made up of 13 amino acids. CDR3 sequence (DNA): TGTGCCATACACGGGGGCTCTGGAAACACCATATATTTT. It encodes CAIHGGSGNTIYF.

This clonotype was seen at least ten times. J is TRBJ1-2 and V is TRBV6-5; D is perhaps TRBD1 (6 bases). V was trimmed by 8 bases and J by 3 bases, leaving 13 bases between them. Germline CDR1 MNHEY, CDR2 SVGAGI. CDR3 length equals 13 residues. Here the CDR3 DNA reads TGTGCCAGCGCCCTACAGGGCGACTATGGCTACACCTTC. Translated: CASALQGDYGYTF.

This clonotype was observed many times. The rearrangement joins TRBV2 to TRBJ1-3; D is undetermined. Germline V gene data show CDR1 as SNHLY and CDR2 as FYNNEI. The V gene lost 3 bases and the J gene lost 2 bases, with 11 bases spanning the gap. The CDR3 runs 15 residues. The CDR3 protein is CASSEVSETGNTIYF. In DNA form, the CDR3 reads TGTGCCAGCAGTGAGGTGTCAGAGACTGGAAACACCATATATTTT.

The V gene is TRBV27, the J gene TRBJ2-7, with D perhaps matching TRBD1 or TRBD2 (5 bases each). Germline CDR1 and CDR2: MNHEY and SMNVEV (reference sequence). The CDR3 has 12 residues. Trimming shortened V by 6 bases and J by 5 bases, and 11 bases separated the two germline ends. For the CDR3, the DNA is TGTGCCAGCAGGGATCTGGGGGACGAGCAGTACTTC. Protein sequence: CASRDLGDEQYF.

This clonotype was recorded at least ten times. The chain uses TRBV14 and TRBJ1-1; D gene unclear. The V end lost 5 bases, the J end lost 3 bases, and 19 bases lay between the germline ends. The germline V gene encodes CDR1 SGHDN and CDR2 FVKESK. This CDR3 spans 16 amino acids. CDR3 loop: CASSSRKRAKDTEAFF. The CDR3 coding sequence is TGTGCCAGCAGCTCCCGGAAGAGGGCTAAGGACACTGAAGCTTTCTTT. Together with reference TRBV14 and TRBJ1-1, the CDR3 gives the full variable domain: EAGVTQFPSHSVIEKGQTVTLRCDPISGHDNLYWYRRVMGKEIKFLLHFVKESKQDESGMPNNRFLAERTGGTYSTLKVQPAELEDSGVYFCASSSRKRAKDTEAFFGQGTRLTVV.

The rearrangement joins TRBV29-1 to TRBJ1-3; D not certain. The CDR3 has 14 residues. Between the trimmed V and J ends, which lost 2 bases and 0 bases, there was a span of 8 bases. Germline CDR1 is SQVTM and CDR2 is ANQGSEA. This CDR3 reads CSVELRSSGNTIYF. The CDR3 DNA sequence: TGCAGCGTTGAATTGAGAAGCTCTGGAAACACCATATATTTT.

In its sample, this clonotype was seen a few times. The chain has TRBV11-1 and TRBJ2-7; TRBD2 is a possible D gene (5 bases). Germline V lookup: CDR1 SGHAT, CDR2 FQDESV (reference sequence). V lost 3 bases, J lost 1 base, and 22 bases lay in between. This CDR3 contains 18 residues. The CDR3 loop reads CASSFPPGRRINSYEQYF. CDR3 in DNA: TGTGCCAGCAGCTTCCCTCCGGGAAGAAGGATCAATTCCTACGAGCAGTACTTC.

This clonotype showed up many times. The chain couples TRBV7-3 to TRBJ2-5, with 8 bases lining up with TRBD1. Per the germline V gene, CDR1 is SGHTA and CDR2 is FQGTGA. Unmatched junction bases numbered 4, after V lost 5 bases and J lost 5 bases. There are 13 residues in the CDR3. For the CDR3, the DNA is TGTGCCAGCAGCCTATGGACAGGGGAGACCCAGTACTTC. Its protein is CASSLWTGETQYF.